This T cell receptor beta chain was recovered during a study of cytomegalovirus exposure and HLA in healthy donors. On the study more broadly: About 180 million T cells yielded under 130 million unique TCR beta sequences in earlier analysis.

Germline V gene sequence: CDR1 MNHEY, CDR2 SMNVEV (reference sequence). CDR3 length: 14 amino acids. V shed 8 bases and J 6 bases; nucleotides not matched to a gene: 11. Primers: 60 Vbeta forward and 13 Jbeta reverse. Using immunoSEQ multiplex PCR, the repertoire was profiled, and TCRdb retains in-frame clones only, with some absent. This sample yields some 250,000 clones, of which more than 75% are seen a single time; around 5.4% belongs to the top ten. This chain joins TRBV27 and TRBJ2-7; 9 nucleotides align to TRBD1. The clonotype originates from a woman in her thirties or forties in good health and CMV-seropositive. Sequencing was performed on PBMCs. The CDR3 sequence is CASSLTGQGFEQYF. DNA for the CDR3: TGTGCCAGCTCCTTAACGGGACAGGGTTTCGAGCAGTACTTC.